Shown below are 22 T cell receptor beta chains from a single sample sequenced in a study of T cells after yellow fever vaccination. TCRdb reprocessed the 5' RACE reads with MiXCR, giving one entry per CDR3 protein. This table holds 620,000 or so distinct CDR3 sequences, roughly 12% found once. The sequences come from PBMCs, collected on the day of the yellow fever booster vaccination. The source is a man aged 25 to 40 who received the YFV17D yellow fever vaccine.

This sequence joins TRBV18 and TRBJ2-2; 11 bases align to TRBD2. CDR1 is KGHSH and CDR2 is LQKENI in the germline V gene. The CDR3 has 18 residues. The junction had 12 bases not matched to a gene; V was cut back by 4 bases and J by 5 bases. CDR3 loop: CASSRRTSGPEGTGELFF. The CDR3 DNA sequence: TGTGCCAGCTCACGCAGGACTAGCGGGCCGGAGGGAACCGGGGAGCTGTTTTTT.

This clonotype was recorded at least ten times. The chain links TRBV9 to TRBJ2-3, with a weak D call TRBD1 (5 bases). Trimming removed 2 bases from V and 0 bases from J, with 7 bases in between. CDR3 length equals 14 residues. The V gene's germline CDR1 is SGDLS and CDR2 YYNGEE. The CDR3 region has the DNA TGTGCCAGCAGCGTGGGGCGGAGCACAGATACGCAGTATTTT. Protein sequence: CASSVGRSTDTQYF.

The chain uses TRBV7-9 and TRBJ2-2, with D tentatively TRBD1 (6 bases). Germline CDR1 SEHNR, CDR2 FQNEAQ (reference sequence). V was cut by 5 bases and J by 3 bases, with 13 bases left in between. The CDR3 length is 15 residues. The CDR3 loop is CASSRRTDHTGELFF. The CDR3 nucleotides read TGTGCCAGCAGCAGAAGGACAGATCACACCGGGGAGCTGTTTTTT.

At least ten counts were recorded for this clonotype. The CDR3 sequence: CSARRVNQPQHF. As DNA, the CDR3 is TGCAGTGCTAGACGCGTTAATCAGCCCCAGCATTTT. The chain links TRBV20-1 to TRBJ1-5; no definite D call. Trimming removed 2 bases from V and 4 bases from J, with 6 bases in between. Germline loops: CDR1 DFQATT, CDR2 SNEGSKA (reference sequence). CDR3 length: 12 residues.

The V call is TRBV10-3, the J call TRBJ2-1; TRBD2 agrees at 7 bases. Trimming at V came to 0 bases and at J to 5 bases, leaving 13 bases not matched to a gene. The CDR3 runs to 18 residues. In germline, CDR1 is ENHRY, CDR2 SYGVKD. CDR3 amino acids: CAISESTQAGLTNNEQFF. CDR3 bases: TGTGCCATCAGTGAGTCGACACAGGCGGGACTAACTAACAATGAGCAGTTCTTC.

Many counts were recorded for this clonotype. The rearrangement links TRBV5-1 to TRBJ2-3; D unresolved. V shed 9 bases and J shed 4 bases, with 18 bases lying between them. Per the germline V gene, CDR1 is SGHRS and CDR2 is YFSETQ. The CDR3 contains 14 residues. The CDR3 spells CATKELVGADTQYF. CDR3 nucleotides: TGCGCCACCAAGGAACTTGTTGGTGCAGATACGCAGTATTTT.

This clonotype was observed many times. This chain connects TRBV20-1 to TRBJ2-1, with a weak D call TRBD2 (6 bases). Germline loops: CDR1 DFQATT, CDR2 SNEGSKA (reference sequence). The CDR3 loop spans 14 amino acids. V was shortened by 1 base and J by 9 bases, with 16 bases between the two germline ends. CDR3 sequence (DNA): TGCAGTGCTAGAGCGGGGGTGCGTGTAACTGAGCAGTTCTTC. This sequence encodes CSARAGVRVTEQFF.

This clonotype was detected a few times. The chain employs TRBV7-6 and TRBJ2-1; TRBD1 might be the D (5 bases). From germline, CDR1 is SGHVS and CDR2 FNYEAQ. The ends were cut back, 0 bases at V and 2 bases at J, with 11 bases in the middle. The CDR3 loop spans 16 amino acids. CDR3 DNA sequence: TGTGCCAGCAGCTTAGCACAGGCAATTCCCTACAATGAGCAGTTCTTC. Its translation: CASSLAQAIPYNEQFF.

The J gene is TRBJ2-1, the V gene TRBV7-2; no clear D gene. Trimming removed 2 bases at V and 7 bases at J, with 9 bases between. Germline CDR1 and CDR2: SGHTA and FQGNSA. The CDR3 has 13 residues. In DNA, the CDR3 is TGTGCCAGCAGCTTAAGGACCCGGAATGAGCAGTTCTTC. Amino acids: CASSLRTRNEQFF.

Points on this clonotype: A junction boundary mismatches the germline segment, possibly from a read error. The CDR3 loop is CASSLGGFGNEPQHF. DNA for the CDR3: TGTGCCAGCAGCTTGGGGGGGTTTGGCAATGAGCCCCAGCATTTT. The V and J genes are TRBV5-6 and TRBJ1-5, with a possible D match to TRBD1 (5 bases). The CDR3 extends over 15 amino acids. Germline assignment: CDR1 SGHDT and CDR2 YYEEEE.

This clonotype was counted only a few times. This chain links TRBV19 with TRBJ1-1; D remains unclear. The germline CDR1 and CDR2 sequences are LNHDA and SQIVND (reference sequence). Trimming stripped 4 bases from V and 7 bases from J, with 10 bases between. There are 12 residues in the CDR3. The CDR3 region has the DNA TGTGCCAGTAGTAACCCGGGGAGTGAAGCTTTCTTT. Amino acid sequence: CASSNPGSEAFF.

The chain carries TRBV9 and TRBJ1-1; D unclear. Germline-derived CDR1 and CDR2 are SGDLS and YYNGEE. The V end was cut by 0 bases, the J end by 0 bases, with 9 bases between. The CDR3 is made up of 15 amino acids. CDR3 coding DNA: TGTGCCAGCAGCGTAGATGCATTTATGAACACTGAAGCTTTCTTT. It is translated as CASSVDAFMNTEAFF.

This chain uses TRBV25-1 with TRBJ2-2; D gene unclear. V lost 7 bases, J lost 6 bases, and 9 bases lay in between. This CDR3 has 12 amino acids. Germline loops: CDR1 MGHDK, CDR2 SYGVNS. CDR3 DNA: TGTGCCAGCAAACGTTCGTCCGGGGAGCTGTTTTTT. Protein product: CASKRSSGELFF.

This clonotype was seen only a few times. This chain links TRBV10-3 with TRBJ1-1, with TRBD1 as a possible D gene (5 bases). CDR1 is ENHRY and CDR2 is SYGVKD in the germline V gene. This CDR3 is 14 amino acids long. V was clipped by 8 bases and J by 1 base, with 14 bases between them. CDR3 coding DNA: TGTGCCATCCATCGGGGGGGAGGGAACACTGAAGCTTTCTTT. Encoded protein: CAIHRGGGNTEAFF.

Comment on this clonotype: One end of the junction fails to match germline, which may point to a read error. The V gene is TRBV12-3 or TRBV12-4, the J gene TRBJ2-1, with 11 nucleotides matching TRBD2. The CDR3 spans 13 residues. The CDR3 loop is CASSLLAGDERFF. CDR3 coding DNA: TGTGCCAGCAGTCTACTAGCGGGAGATGAGCGGTTCTTC.

The rearrangement links TRBV12-3 or TRBV12-4 to TRBJ2-2; 7 bases align to TRBD2. Trimming removed 8 bases from V and 4 bases from J; junction bases left unmatched: 4. There are 13 residues in the CDR3. The CDR3 spells CASRWTSTGELFF. In DNA, the CDR3 is TGTGCCAGCCGCTGGACTAGCACCGGGGAGCTGTTTTTT.

Only a few counts were recorded for this clonotype. The rearrangement joins TRBV3-1 to TRBJ1-2; D not certain. The ends were cut back, 0 bases at V and 5 bases at J, with 7 bases in the middle. CDR3 size: 13 residues. CDR1 is LGHDT and CDR2 is YNNKEL in the germline V gene (reference sequence). The CDR3 nucleotides read TGTGCCAGCAGCCAAGATTCGGCATATGGCTACACCTTC. Protein: CASSQDSAYGYTF. The complete variable domain, with remaining parts taken from reference TRBV3-1 and TRBJ1-2, reads DTAVSQTPKYLVTQMGNDKSIKCEQNLGHDTMYWYKQDSKKFLKIMFSYNNKELIINETVPNRFSPKSPDKAHLNLHINSLELGDSAVYFCASSQDSAYGYTFGSGTRLTVV.

This clonotype was picked up many times. This CDR3 is CASSLLLNEQFF. The CDR3 DNA sequence: TGTGCCAGCAGCCTCCTTCTTAATGAGCAGTTCTTC. This chain links TRBV5-6 with TRBJ2-1, with no clear D. Trimming removed 4 bases from V and 7 bases from J, with 9 bases in between. The CDR3 contains 12 residues. Germline CDR1 SGHDT, CDR2 YYEEEE.

The chain links TRBV5-1 to TRBJ2-3; D ambiguous. The CDR3 sequence is 14 residues long. Germline CDR1 SGHRS, CDR2 YFSETQ. V was pared by 4 bases and J by 2 bases, with 11 bases between. In nucleotides, the CDR3 is TGCGCCAGCAGCAACGGACCTCCCACAGATACGCAGTATTTT. Translated, it gives CASSNGPPTDTQYF.

The rearrangement joins TRBV6-5 to TRBJ2-1; D is undetermined. Germline CDR1 MNHEY, CDR2 SVGAGI. V lost 2 bases to trimming and J lost 10 bases, with 6 bases between them. This CDR3 comprises 11 residues. The CDR3 bases are TGTGCCAGCAGTTACAAGAGCGAGCAGTTCTTC. Protein sequence: CASSYKSEQFF.

This chain connects TRBV6-5 to TRBJ1-5; TRBD1 is a possible D gene (5 bases). The CDR3 spans 13 residues. V was shortened by 5 bases and J by 7 bases, with 12 bases between the two germline ends. Germline CDR1 is MNHEY and CDR2 is SVGAGI. CDR3 sequence (DNA): TGTGCCAGCAGTACTGGGACCCACCAGCCCCAGCATTTT. Encoded protein: CASSTGTHQPQHF.

There are a few counts of this clonotype. The chain couples TRBV7-9 to TRBJ1-1; perhaps TRBD1 as D (5 bases). V was trimmed by 1 base and J by 6 bases, leaving 18 bases between them. This CDR3 comprises 16 residues. Germline V lookup: CDR1 SEHNR, CDR2 FQNEAQ (reference sequence). CDR3 loop: CASSLVGPGLGSEAFF. The CDR3 DNA reads TGTGCCAGCAGCTTAGTGGGGCCAGGGCTAGGGTCTGAAGCTTTCTTT.